These T cell receptor beta chains were read from a single sample in a study of blood T cells in healthy people across ages. TCRdb analysed the 5' RACE reads with MiXCR anew, one entry per CDR3 protein. The data hold around 1.5 million distinct CDR3 sequences, with 42% observed a single time. The specimen was blood. The receptors shown here come from a woman between 18 and 29 years old in good health. Both conserved end residues are part of each CDR3. The D gene is left open where the match is weak. Size is omitted from some rows. Given values are once, few, many or a class for expanded clones.

-	TRBJ2-5	TRBV11-2	-	TGTGCCAGCAGCTTGGGCCTCAGGGAATGGGAGACCCAGTACTTC	CASSLGLREWETQYF
-	TRBJ1-2	TRBV6-5	TRBD1	TGTGCCAGCGCCTCGACAGGGACGCTGGCCTATGGCTACACCTTC	CASASTGTLAYGYTF
-	TRBJ1-1	TRBV6-1	TRBD1	TGTGCCAGCAGAACATCCGGGACAGCGGCCGCTGAAGCTTTCTTT	CASRTSGTAAAEAFF
-	TRBJ1-1	TRBV5-1	-	TGCGCCAGCAGCCCCTCGAGGACCACGGCGGGATACACTGAAGCTTTCTTT	CASSPSRTTAGYTEAFF
few	TRBJ2-7	TRBV6-2/TRBV6-3	-	TGTGCCAGCGGGGGCGGGGGCCCTCCCTACGAGCAGTACTTC	CASGGGGPPYEQYF
-	TRBJ1-1	TRBV9	-	TGTGCCAGCAGGCCCAAGACAGCGAACACTGAAGCTTTCTTT	CASRPKTANTEAFF
-	TRBJ2-3	TRBV5-1	TRBD1	TGCGCCAGCAGCTTGTCCGGACAGGGGGCCACAGATACGCAGTATTTT	CASSLSGQGATDTQYF
-	TRBJ1-2	TRBV12-3/TRBV12-4	-	TGTGCCAGTTTTGCCGGGACACCCTTTGGCTACACCTTC	CASFAGTPFGYTF
-	TRBJ2-5	TRBV20-1	TRBD2	TGCAGTGCCCCCTCGGGGACTAGCCTAGAGACCCAGTACTTC	CSAPSGTSLETQYF
few	TRBJ2-7	TRBV19	-	TGTGCCAGTAGGGGGACGGCAGACTACGAGCAGTACTTC	CASRGTADYEQYF
few	TRBJ2-3	TRBV10-3	TRBD2	TGTGCCATCAGGTCAGCGGGAGAAAATACAGATACGCAGTATTTT	CAIRSAGENTDTQYF
few	TRBJ2-3	TRBV7-2	-	TGTGCCAGCAGCTTTTTTGGGACAATAGATACGCAGTATTTT	CASSFFGTIDTQYF
-	TRBJ1-2	TRBV5-1	TRBD1	TGCGCCAGCAGCAAAGGACAGGGGGCAAGCTATGGCTACACCTTC	CASSKGQGASYGYTF
few	TRBJ1-2	TRBV7-9	-	TGTGCCAGCAGCTTATGGGGGTTGGGGACCGAAACCTATGGCTACACCTTC	CASSLWGLGTETYGYTF
many	TRBJ1-2	TRBV29-1	-	TGCAGCCTGGGGGACGATGGCTATGGCTACACCTTC	CSLGDDGYGYTF
-	TRBJ2-5	TRBV7-2	-	TGTGCCAGCAGCTCCCCCGGGGGGCGAAGTGAGCAGTACTTC	CASSSPGGRSEQYF
few	TRBJ2-1	TRBV18	TRBD1	TGTGCCAGCTCACGCAATACCGGGACAGGGGGCCAGAGCTCCTACAATGAGCAGTTCTTC	CASSRNTGTGGQSSYNEQFF
-	TRBJ1-2	TRBV24-1	-	TGTGCCACCAGTGAAGGGGACACCTATGGCTACACCTTC	CATSEGDTYGYTF
few	TRBJ1-3	TRBV5-1	TRBD1	TGCGCCAGCAGCTTGTCAGGGGGCGTTAGTGGAAACACCATATATTTT	CASSLSGGVSGNTIYF
few	TRBJ2-5	TRBV6-4	-	TGTGCCAGCAGTGCCTCACTAAGCGGGCGTTATCCAGGATGGGTTAAGACCCAGTACTTC	CASSASLSGRYPGWVKTQYF
-	TRBJ2-5	TRBV7-9	TRBD2	TGTGCCAGCAGCTCTGGACTAGCGGGCATGTTTCAAGAGACCCAGTACTTC	CASSSGLAGMFQETQYF
few	TRBJ2-7	TRBV4-2	TRBD1	TGTGCCAGCAGCCAGGAGGACAGGACCTACGAGCAGTACTTC	CASSQEDRTYEQYF
-	TRBJ2-3	TRBV10-3	TRBD2	TGTGCCATCAGTAAGTTGGGACTACGCACAGATACGCAGTATTTT	CAISKLGLRTDTQYF
-	TRBJ2-3	TRBV25-1	TRBD2	TGTGCCAGCAGTGGCGGGCGGACTAGCGGTTTCACAGATACGCAGTATTTT	CASSGGRTSGFTDTQYF
once	TRBJ2-1	TRBV2	TRBD2	TGTGCCAGCTTAGGGACTAGCGGTCGCTCCTACAATGAGCAGTTCTTC	CASLGTSGRSYNEQFF
few	TRBJ2-1	TRBV5-1	-	TGCGCCAGCAGCCCGGACAGTGACCCCTCCTACAATGAGCAGTTCTTC	CASSPDSDPSYNEQFF
once	TRBJ2-3	TRBV12-3/TRBV12-4	-	TGTGCCAGCAGTTTTGGCAGAGTGAGAGCAGATGTGCAGTATTTT	CASSFGRVRADVQYF
-	TRBJ1-5	TRBV27	-	TGTGCCAGCATGAAGGGTAAAAGGACTCAGCCCCAGCATTTT	CASMKGKRTQPQHF
few	TRBJ2-7	TRBV12-3/TRBV12-4	TRBD1	TGTGCCAGCAGTTCGGGAGACAGGGGGTTCTACGAGCAGTACTTC	CASSSGDRGFYEQYF
few	TRBJ1-5	TRBV7-9	TRBD1	TGTGCCAGCAGCTCGACAGGGGGTTTACATCAGCCCCAGCATTTT	CASSSTGGLHQPQHF
-	TRBJ1-6	TRBV7-6	TRBD1	TGTGCCAGCAGGCAGGGACAGTCAAATTCACCCCTCCACTTT	CASRQGQSNSPLHF
few	TRBJ2-3	TRBV3-1	-	TGTGCCAGCAGCCATTCCAGTTATTCCACAGATACGCAGTATTTT	CASSHSSYSTDTQYF
few	TRBJ1-2	TRBV12-3/TRBV12-4	-	TGTGCCAGCAGTTTGACCCGCGACAGCTATGGCTACACCTTC	CASSLTRDSYGYTF
few	TRBJ2-5	TRBV6-5	-	TGTGCCAGCACCTCCGTAGACAGCCTAAAAGAGACCCAGTACTTC	CASTSVDSLKETQYF
-	TRBJ2-7	TRBV5-1	-	TGCGCCAGCAGCCGTGGACAGTACTCCTACGAGCAGTACTTC	CASSRGQYSYEQYF
-	TRBJ2-7	TRBV5-1	TRBD1	TGCGCCAGCAGGAGACAGGGCAGCTCGGACGAGCAGTACTTC	CASRRQGSSDEQYF
-	TRBJ2-7	TRBV6-1	TRBD1	TGTGCCAGCAGTGAGAATTGGGACAGTGACTACGAGCAGTACTTC	CASSENWDSDYEQYF
-	TRBJ2-3	TRBV9	-	TGTGCCAGCAGCGTAGATTCAGGGCGAGGCACAGATACGCAGTATTTT	CASSVDSGRGTDTQYF
-	TRBJ2-1	TRBV27	TRBD1	TGTGCCAGCACCAGGGGGACAGGGAAATACAATGAGCAGTTCTTC	CASTRGTGKYNEQFF
few	TRBJ2-7	TRBV11-3	-	TGTGCCAGCAGCCTCAGCGTTGGGACGTCGTCCTACGAGCAGTACTTC	CASSLSVGTSSYEQYF
-	TRBJ2-4	TRBV3-1	TRBD1	TGTGCCAGCAGCCCAGCAGGGACAGGGCTGGGCAAAAACATTCAGTACTTC	CASSPAGTGLGKNIQYF
-	TRBJ1-3	TRBV12-3/TRBV12-4	-	TGTGCCAGCAAAGAATGGGTGGACGGAAACACCATATATTTT	CASKEWVDGNTIYF
-	TRBJ2-7	TRBV6-6	TRBD2	TGTGCCAGCAGTTACTCTTCTAGCGGGAGTTTTTACGAGCAGTACTTC	CASSYSSSGSFYEQYF
-	TRBJ2-7	TRBV21-1	-	TGTGCCCGCCCTGGGGGCCAACCTTACGAGCAGTACTTC	CARPGGQPYEQYF
-	TRBJ1-2	TRBV20-1	-	TGCAGTGCTAGAGCGGCTGGGGCTTTCTACACCTTC	CSARAAGAFYTF
few	TRBJ2-3	TRBV7-9	TRBD2	TGTGCCAGCAGCACCCGACTAGCGGGAACCCTGAGCACAGATACGCAGTATTTT	CASSTRLAGTLSTDTQYF
-	TRBJ1-6	TRBV9	-	TGTGCCAGCAGCGTAGAGACAGATTCACCCCTCCACTTT	CASSVETDSPLHF
few	TRBJ2-3	TRBV4-2	TRBD2	TGTGCCAGCAGCCAGTCCCCTTTAGTAGCGGGCCCCACAGATACGCAGTATTTT	CASSQSPLVAGPTDTQYF
-	TRBJ2-1	TRBV10-3	-	TGTGCCATCAGTGGGTCCCCCACTAGCTCCGAGCAGTTCTTC	CAISGSPTSSEQFF
-	TRBJ1-1	TRBV9	-	TGTGCCAGCAGCGTAGAGGAGACAGTGAACACTGAAGCTTTCTTT	CASSVEETVNTEAFF
-	TRBJ2-3	TRBV28	-	TGTGCCACCCAGTTAGGGGGAAGCACAGATACGCAGTATTTT	CATQLGGSTDTQYF
few	TRBJ2-5	TRBV12-3/TRBV12-4	-	TGTGCCAGCCAATTCACCTTAGGGCTCCAGCTAGAGACCCAGTACTTC	CASQFTLGLQLETQYF
-	TRBJ2-1	TRBV5-1	-	TGCGCCAGCAGCTTGGGGACCCTACGCCACAATGAGCAGTTCTTC	CASSLGTLRHNEQFF